This T cell receptor beta chain was observed in a study of OX40 agonist ivuxolimab in advanced cancers. Study-level findings and limits: At doses 0.1 to 3.0 mg/kg, CD4+ and CD8+ clones expanded. CD8+ T cells averaged more expanded clones than CD4+.

Produced via immunoSEQ multiplex PCR; TCRdb's table is partial and in-frame only. This sample has tens of thousands of clones, with 88% found just once. Individuals having autoimmune disease history or systemic immunosuppression were not enrolled. To note about this clone: Its specificity is not known.

The material sequenced was CD4+ or CD8+ T cells sorted from blood, taken in a trial of the OX40 agonist ivuxolimab. The clonotype originates from an adult with an advanced solid tumor such as melanoma, head and neck, liver or kidney cancer.

The CDR3 region is CASSLGDRGVYEQYF. The DNA of the CDR3 is TGTGCCAGCAGCTTAGGGGACAGGGGGGTGTACGAGCAGTACTTC. The chain is built from TRBV7-6 and TRBJ2-7; 11 bases align to TRBD1. This CDR3 has 15 amino acids. Germline CDR1 is SGHVS and CDR2 is FNYEAQ. V shed 1 base, J shed 4 bases, and the junction held 3 bases outside the gene matches. Based on the CDR3 plus reference TRBV7-6 and TRBJ2-7, the full variable domain is GAGVSQSPRYKVTKRGQDVALRCDPISGHVSLYWYRQALGQGPEFLTYFNYEAQQDKSGLPNDRFSAERPEGSISTLTIQRTEQRDSAMYRCASSLGDRGVYEQYFGPGTRLTVT.